This is a list of T cell receptor beta chains from one sample in a study of cytomegalovirus exposure and HLA in healthy donors. The assay was immunoSEQ multiplex PCR, and TCRdb's table has in-frame clones only and misses some. The sample consists of approximately 100,000 clones, about 90% of them appearing once. Material for sequencing was PBMCs. The source is a man aged 18 to 29 in good health and CMV-seropositive. Each CDR3 is given with its conserved first and last residue. Where a row states a size, it is once, few, many or the class of an expanded clone; other rows omit it.

abundance: once; j_gene: TRBJ2-7; v_gene: TRBV11-2; CDR3aa: CASSLKGTEQYF
abundance: -; j_gene: TRBJ2-3; v_gene: TRBV9; CDR3aa: CASSAGQGPDTQYF
abundance: -; j_gene: TRBJ2-2; v_gene: TRBV28; CDR3aa: CASSLATSGRVGELFF
abundance: -; j_gene: TRBJ1-6; v_gene: TRBV19; CDR3aa: CASSIVRQSRLHF
abundance: -; j_gene: TRBJ2-2; v_gene: TRBV7-6; CDR3aa: CASRLTGSAGELFF
abundance: -; j_gene: TRBJ2-7; v_gene: TRBV15; CDR3aa: CATSRGGTSGVHEQYF
abundance: -; j_gene: TRBJ2-1; v_gene: TRBV7-3; CDR3aa: CASSLRQGREQFF
abundance: -; j_gene: TRBJ2-5; v_gene: TRBV7-2; CDR3aa: CASSFLAGEQETQYF
abundance: once; j_gene: TRBJ2-1; v_gene: TRBV11-2; CDR3aa: CASSTRSGGGNEQFF
abundance: -; j_gene: TRBJ2-7; v_gene: TRBV11-3; CDR3aa: CASSARQGGMEQYF
abundance: -; j_gene: TRBJ2-1; v_gene: TRBV28; CDR3aa: CASSFLSAGLYYNEQFF
abundance: -; j_gene: TRBJ2-7; v_gene: TRBV5-1; CDR3aa: CASSRSGPYEQYF
abundance: once; j_gene: TRBJ2-7; v_gene: TRBV2; CDR3aa: CASSPTGLIEQYF
abundance: -; j_gene: TRBJ1-2; v_gene: TRBV2; CDR3aa: CASRPKTGPRNYGYTF